This record covers a single T cell receptor beta chain. The assay was immunoSEQ multiplex PCR, and TCRdb's table has in-frame clones only and misses some. The table shows around 280,000 clones, with around 86% occurring only once. The sample is drawn from a study of blood T cell repertoires in COVID-19. Germline assignment: CDR1 MDHEN and CDR2 SYDVKM. The CDR3 totals 13 residues. V was trimmed by 8 bases and J by 5 bases, leaving 12 bases between them. This TCR was sampled from a woman aged 25 to 45 who had recovered from COVID-19. This chain connects TRBV28 to TRBJ2-2; D remains ambiguous. The material sequenced was peripheral blood. CDR3 sequence reads: CASSLQLTGELFF. The DNA for the CDR3 is TGTGCCAGCTCTCTACAGCTAACCGGGGAGCTGTTTTTT.